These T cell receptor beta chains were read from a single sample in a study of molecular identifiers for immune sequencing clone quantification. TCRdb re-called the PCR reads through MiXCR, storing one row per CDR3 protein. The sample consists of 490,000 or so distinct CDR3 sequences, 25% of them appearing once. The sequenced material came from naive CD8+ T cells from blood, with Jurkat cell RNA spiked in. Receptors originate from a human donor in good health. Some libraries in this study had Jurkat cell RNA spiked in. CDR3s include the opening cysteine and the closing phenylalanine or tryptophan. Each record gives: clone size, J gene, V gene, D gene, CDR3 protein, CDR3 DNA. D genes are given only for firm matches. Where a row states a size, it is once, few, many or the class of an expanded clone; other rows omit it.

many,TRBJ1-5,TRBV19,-,CASSNPRTVQPQHF,TGTGCCAGTAGTAATCCCAGAACGGTCCAGCCCCAGCATTTT
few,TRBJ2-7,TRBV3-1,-,CASSQEVARLYEQYF,TGTGCCAGCAGCCAAGAAGTCGCACGACTCTACGAGCAGTACTTC
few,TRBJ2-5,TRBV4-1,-,CASSQETGRRETQYF,TGCGCCAGCAGCCAAGAGACAGGGAGGCGGGAGACCCAGTACTTC
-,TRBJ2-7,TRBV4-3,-,CASSPGIGLSYEQYF,TGCGCCAGCAGCCCGGGGATAGGGCTCTCCTACGAGCAGTACTTC
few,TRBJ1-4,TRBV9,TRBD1,CASSVGQGAQYEKLFF,TGTGCCAGCAGCGTAGGACAGGGGGCGCAGTACGAAAAACTGTTTTTT
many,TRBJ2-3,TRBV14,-,CASSQDGRDVDTQYF,TGTGCCAGCAGCCAGGACGGCAGGGACGTGGATACGCAGTATTTT
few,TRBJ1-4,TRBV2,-,CASSADIPRTNEKLFF,TGTGCCAGCAGCGCGGACATCCCCAGGACTAATGAAAAACTGTTTTTT
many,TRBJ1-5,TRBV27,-,CASSLSGVQPQHF,TGTGCCAGCAGTTTATCGGGAGTTCAGCCCCAGCATTTT
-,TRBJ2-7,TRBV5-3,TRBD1,CASSLTGRVDEQYF,TGTGCCAGCAGCTTGACAGGGCGAGTGGACGAGCAGTACTTC
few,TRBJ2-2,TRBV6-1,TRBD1,CASSLFFGQGAKNTGELFF,TGTGCCAGCAGTTTATTTTTTGGACAGGGGGCAAAGAACACCGGGGAGCTGTTTTTT
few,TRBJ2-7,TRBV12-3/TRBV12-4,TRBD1,CASQGASYEQYF,TGTGCCAGCCAGGGGGCTTCCTACGAGCAGTACTTC
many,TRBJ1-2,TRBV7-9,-,CASMNDMNYGYTF,TGTGCCAGCATGAATGACATGAACTATGGCTACACCTTC
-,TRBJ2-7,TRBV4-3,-,CASSQDHTEYEQSF,TGCGCCAGCAGCCAAGATCATACTGAATACGAGCAGTCCTTC
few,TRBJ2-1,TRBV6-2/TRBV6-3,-,CASSYIDEQFF,TGTGCCAGCAGTTACATCGATGAGCAGTTCTTC
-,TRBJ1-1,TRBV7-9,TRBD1,CASSPKSSGGWIEAFF,TGTGCCAGCAGCCCCAAGTCCTCAGGGGGCTGGATTGAAGCTTTCTTT
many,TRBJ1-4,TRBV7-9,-,CASSIPGTPSEELFF,TGTGCCAGCAGTATACCAGGGACACCAAGTGAGGAACTGTTTTTT
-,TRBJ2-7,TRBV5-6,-,CTSSYQRAYEQYF,TGTACCAGCAGCTACCAAAGGGCCTACGAGCAGTACTTC
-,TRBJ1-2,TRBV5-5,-,CASSLGITKDGYTF,TGTGCCAGCAGCTTGGGGATTACTAAAGATGGCTACACCTTC
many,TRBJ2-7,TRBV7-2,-,CASSPRGSSYEQYF,TGTGCCAGCAGCCCCCGAGGGAGCTCCTACGAGCAGTACTTC
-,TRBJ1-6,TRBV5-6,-,CASSFGRGDSPLHF,TGTGCCAGCAGCTTTGGACGGGGGGATTCACCCCTCCACTTT
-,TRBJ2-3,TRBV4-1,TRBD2,CASSQDIAGGSTDTQYF,TGCGCCAGCAGCCAAGACATAGCGGGCGGTAGCACAGATACGCAGTATTTT
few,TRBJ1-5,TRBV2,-,CASTGGMDRVGNQPQHF,TGTGCCAGCACCGGGGGTATGGATCGGGTTGGCAATCAGCCCCAGCATTTT
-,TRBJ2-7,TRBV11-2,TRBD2,CASSPAWGRDEQYF,TGTGCCAGCAGCCCAGCCTGGGGGAGGGACGAGCAGTACTTC
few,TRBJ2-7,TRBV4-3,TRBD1,CASSLSGQDPLHEQYF,TGCGCCAGCAGCCTCTCGGGACAGGACCCCCTCCACGAGCAGTACTTC
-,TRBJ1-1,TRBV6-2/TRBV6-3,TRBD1,CGSSYRLNLRGPKGSTEAFF,TGTGGCAGCAGTTACCGCCTCAACCTAAGGGGGCCCAAGGGCTCAACTGAAGCTTTCTTT
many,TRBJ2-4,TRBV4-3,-,CASSQETRTINIQYF,TGCGCCAGCAGCCAAGAAACCCGGACTATAAACATTCAGTACTTC
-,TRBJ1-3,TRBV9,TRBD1,CASSVGTGVDTIYF,TGTGCCAGCAGCGTAGGGACAGGGGTCGACACCATATATTTT
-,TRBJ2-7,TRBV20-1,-,CSARLQDEYHEQYF,TGCAGTGCTAGACTTCAAGACGAGTATCACGAGCAGTACTTC
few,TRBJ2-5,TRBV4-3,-,CASSQDWADYQETQYF,TGCGCCAGCAGCCAAGATTGGGCCGATTACCAAGAGACCCAGTACTTC
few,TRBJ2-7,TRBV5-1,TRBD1,CASSTGQYEQYF,TGCGCCAGCAGCACGGGACAGTACGAGCAGTACTTC
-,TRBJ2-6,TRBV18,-,CASSAVRDISSGANVLTF,TGTGCCAGCTCAGCTGTCCGGGACATTAGCTCTGGGGCCAACGTCCTGACTTTC
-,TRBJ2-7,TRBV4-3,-,CASSQGQGLGGDEQYF,TGCGCCAGCAGCCAAGGACAGGGACTAGGAGGCGACGAGCAGTACTTC
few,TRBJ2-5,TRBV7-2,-,CASSLAGGWGETQYF,TGTGCCAGCAGCTTAGCAGGGGGTTGGGGAGAGACCCAGTACTTC
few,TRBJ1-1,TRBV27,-,CASTWNRAMNTEAFF,TGTGCCAGCACTTGGAACAGGGCTATGAACACTGAAGCTTTCTTT
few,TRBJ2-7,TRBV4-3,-,CASSQAVAGSYEQYF,TGCGCCAGCAGCCAAGCTGTTGCAGGCTCCTACGAGCAGTACTTC